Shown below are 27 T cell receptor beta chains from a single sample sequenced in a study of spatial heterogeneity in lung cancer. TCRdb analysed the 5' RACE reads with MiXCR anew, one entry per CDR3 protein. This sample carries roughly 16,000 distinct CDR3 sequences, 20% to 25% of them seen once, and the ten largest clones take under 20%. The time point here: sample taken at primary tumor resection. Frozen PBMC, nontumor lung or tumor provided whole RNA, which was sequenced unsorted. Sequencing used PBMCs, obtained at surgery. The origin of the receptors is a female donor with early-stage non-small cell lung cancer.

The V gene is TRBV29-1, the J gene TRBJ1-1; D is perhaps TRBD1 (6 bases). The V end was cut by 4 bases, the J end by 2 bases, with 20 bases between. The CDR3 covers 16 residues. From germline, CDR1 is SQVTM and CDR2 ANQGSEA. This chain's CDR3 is CSVAQGPRRVNTEAFF. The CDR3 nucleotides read TGCAGCGTTGCCCAGGGGCCCCGGCGGGTAAACACTGAAGCTTTCTTT.

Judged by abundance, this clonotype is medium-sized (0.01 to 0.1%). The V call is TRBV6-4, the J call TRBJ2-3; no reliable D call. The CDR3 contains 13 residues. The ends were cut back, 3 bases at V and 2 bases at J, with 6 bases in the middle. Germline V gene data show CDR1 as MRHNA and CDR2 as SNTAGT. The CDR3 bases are TGTGCCAGCAGTGAGGTCCCCACAGATACGCAGTATTTT. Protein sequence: CASSEVPTDTQYF.

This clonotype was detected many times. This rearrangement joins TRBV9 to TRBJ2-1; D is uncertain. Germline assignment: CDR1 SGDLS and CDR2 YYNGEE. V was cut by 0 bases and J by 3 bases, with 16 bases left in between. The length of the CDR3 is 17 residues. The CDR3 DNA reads TGTGCCAGCAGCGTAGTTCCCCTCCTAAGGGACTACAATGAGCAGTTCTTC. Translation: CASSVVPLLRDYNEQFF.

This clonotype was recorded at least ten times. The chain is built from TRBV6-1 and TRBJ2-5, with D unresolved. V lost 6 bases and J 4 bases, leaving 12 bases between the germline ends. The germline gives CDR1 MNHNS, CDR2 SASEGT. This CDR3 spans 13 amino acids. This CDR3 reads CASSRTGRETQYF. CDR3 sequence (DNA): TGTGCCAGCAGCCGAACCGGACGAGAGACCCAGTACTTC.

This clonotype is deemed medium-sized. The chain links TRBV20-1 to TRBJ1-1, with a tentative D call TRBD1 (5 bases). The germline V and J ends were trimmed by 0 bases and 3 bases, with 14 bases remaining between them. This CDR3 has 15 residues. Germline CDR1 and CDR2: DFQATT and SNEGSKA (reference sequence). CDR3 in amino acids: CSARDWGGVDTEAFF. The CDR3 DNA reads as TGCAGTGCTAGAGATTGGGGAGGGGTCGACACTGAAGCTTTCTTT.

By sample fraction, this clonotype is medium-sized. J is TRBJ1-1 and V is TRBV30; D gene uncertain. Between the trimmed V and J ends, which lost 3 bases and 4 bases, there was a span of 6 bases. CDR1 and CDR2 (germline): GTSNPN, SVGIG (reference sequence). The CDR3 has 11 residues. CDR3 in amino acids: CAWRGGTEAFF. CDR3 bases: TGTGCCTGGAGGGGAGGCACTGAAGCTTTCTTT. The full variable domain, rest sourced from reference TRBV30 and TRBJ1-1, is SQTIHQWPATLVQPVGSPLSLECTVEGTSNPNLYWYRQAAGRGLQLLFYSVGIGQISSEVPQNLSASRPQDRQFILSSKKLLLSDSGFYLCAWRGGTEAFFGQGTRLTVV.

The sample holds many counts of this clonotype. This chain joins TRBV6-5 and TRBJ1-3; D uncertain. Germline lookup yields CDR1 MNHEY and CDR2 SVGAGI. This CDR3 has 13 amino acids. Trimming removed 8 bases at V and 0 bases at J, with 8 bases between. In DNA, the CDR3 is TGTGCCAGCGGACGGTTCTCTGGAAACACCATATATTTT. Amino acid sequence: CASGRFSGNTIYF.

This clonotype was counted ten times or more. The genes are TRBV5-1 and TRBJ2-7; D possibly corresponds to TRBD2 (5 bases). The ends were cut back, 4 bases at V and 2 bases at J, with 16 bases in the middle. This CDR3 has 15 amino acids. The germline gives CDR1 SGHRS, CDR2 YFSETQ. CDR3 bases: TGCGCCAGCAGCCTGACTATCGACTATACCTACGAGCAGTACTTC. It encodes CASSLTIDYTYEQYF.

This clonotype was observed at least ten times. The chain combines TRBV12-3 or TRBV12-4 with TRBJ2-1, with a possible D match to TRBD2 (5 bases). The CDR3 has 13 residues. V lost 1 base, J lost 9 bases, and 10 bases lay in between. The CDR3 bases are TGTGCCAGCAGTTTAGGTAGCGCGGGTGAGCAGTTCTTC. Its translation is CASSLGSAGEQFF.

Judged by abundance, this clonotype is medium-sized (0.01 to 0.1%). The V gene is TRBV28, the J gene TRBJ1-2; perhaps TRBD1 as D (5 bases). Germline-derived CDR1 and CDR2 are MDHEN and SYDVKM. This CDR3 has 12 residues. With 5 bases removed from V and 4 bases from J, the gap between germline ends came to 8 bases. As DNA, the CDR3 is TGTGCCAGCAGTCCCAGGGCCTATGGCTACACCTTC. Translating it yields CASSPRAYGYTF.

CDR3 in DNA: TGTGCCAGCAGCTTAGATTTCCCTAGCAATCAGCCCCAGCATTTT. Encoded protein: CASSLDFPSNQPQHF. The chain carries TRBV11-2 and TRBJ1-5; D is unresolved. The length of the CDR3 is 15 residues. The germline gives CDR1 SGHAT, CDR2 FQNNGV. V lost 0 bases and J lost 0, with 6 bases in between.

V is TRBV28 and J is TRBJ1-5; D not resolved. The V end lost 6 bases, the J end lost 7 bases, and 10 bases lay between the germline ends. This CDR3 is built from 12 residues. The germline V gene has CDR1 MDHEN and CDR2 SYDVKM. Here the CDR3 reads CASRREYQPQHF. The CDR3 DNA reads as TGTGCCAGCAGAAGGGAATACCAGCCCCAGCATTTT.

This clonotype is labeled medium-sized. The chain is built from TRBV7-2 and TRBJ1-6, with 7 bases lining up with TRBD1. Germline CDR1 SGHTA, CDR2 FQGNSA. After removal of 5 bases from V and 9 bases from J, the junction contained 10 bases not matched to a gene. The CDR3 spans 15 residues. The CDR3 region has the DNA TGTGCCAGCAGCGCGCAGGGGGTAGGAAGTTCACCCCTCCACTTT. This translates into CASSAQGVGSSPLHF.

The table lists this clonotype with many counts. The CDR3 sequence: CASSPPSRTSYEQYF. CDR3 coding DNA: TGTGCCAGCTCACCACCGTCCAGGACTTCCTACGAGCAGTACTTC. V and J are TRBV18 and TRBJ2-7; the D gene is possibly TRBD2 (5 bases). With 0 bases removed from V and 1 base from J, the gap between germline ends came to 10 bases. Germline V gives CDR1 KGHSH, CDR2 LQKENI. This CDR3 is built from 15 residues.

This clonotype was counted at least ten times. The CDR3 sequence is CASRAGLAHYGYTF. The CDR3 DNA follows: TGTGCCAGCAGGGCGGGGCTGGCGCACTATGGCTACACCTTC. The chain uses TRBV12-3 or TRBV12-4 and TRBJ1-2, with D possibly TRBD1 on 5 matching bases. The CDR3 covers 14 residues. Trimming pared 6 bases from V and 3 bases from J, leaving 14 bases between.

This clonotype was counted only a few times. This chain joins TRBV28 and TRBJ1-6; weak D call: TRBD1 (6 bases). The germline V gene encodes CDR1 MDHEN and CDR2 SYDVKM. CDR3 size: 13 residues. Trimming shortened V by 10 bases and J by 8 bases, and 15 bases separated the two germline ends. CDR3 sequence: CATGTFRDSPLHF. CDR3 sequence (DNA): TGTGCCACCGGGACATTTCGGGATTCACCCCTCCACTTT.

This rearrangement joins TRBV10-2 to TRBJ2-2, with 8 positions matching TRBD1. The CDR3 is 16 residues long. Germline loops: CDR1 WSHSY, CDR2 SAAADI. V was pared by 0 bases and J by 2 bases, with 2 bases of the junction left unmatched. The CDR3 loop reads CASSESGTGNTGELFF. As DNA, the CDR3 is TGCGCCAGCAGTGAGTCCGGGACAGGAAACACCGGGGAGCTGTTTTTT.

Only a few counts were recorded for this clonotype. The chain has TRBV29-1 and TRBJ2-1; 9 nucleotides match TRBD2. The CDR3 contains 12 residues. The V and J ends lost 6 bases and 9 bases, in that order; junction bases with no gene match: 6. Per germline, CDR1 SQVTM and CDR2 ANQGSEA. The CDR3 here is CSVGLAGREQFF. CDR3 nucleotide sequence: TGCAGCGTGGGACTAGCTGGTCGTGAGCAGTTCTTC.

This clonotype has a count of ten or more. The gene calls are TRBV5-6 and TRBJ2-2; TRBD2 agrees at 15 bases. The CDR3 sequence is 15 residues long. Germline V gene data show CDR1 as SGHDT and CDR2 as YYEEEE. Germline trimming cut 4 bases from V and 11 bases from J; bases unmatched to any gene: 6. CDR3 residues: CASSRRTSGRAELFF. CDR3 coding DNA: TGTGCCAGCAGCCGGCGGACTAGCGGGAGGGCAGAGCTGTTTTTT.

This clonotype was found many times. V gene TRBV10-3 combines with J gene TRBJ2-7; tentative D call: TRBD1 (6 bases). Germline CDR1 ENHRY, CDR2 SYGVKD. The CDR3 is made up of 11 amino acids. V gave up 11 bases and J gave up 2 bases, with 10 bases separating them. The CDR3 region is CAVGQTYEQYF. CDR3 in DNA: TGTGCCGTCGGACAGACCTACGAGCAGTACTTC.

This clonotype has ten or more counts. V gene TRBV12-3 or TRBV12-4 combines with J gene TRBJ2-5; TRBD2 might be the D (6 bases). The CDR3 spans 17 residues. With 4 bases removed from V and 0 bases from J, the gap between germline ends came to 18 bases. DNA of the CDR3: TGTGCCAGCAGTTCTCACCAGGGCAGGAGGGACCAAGAGACCCAGTACTTC. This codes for CASSSHQGRRDQETQYF.

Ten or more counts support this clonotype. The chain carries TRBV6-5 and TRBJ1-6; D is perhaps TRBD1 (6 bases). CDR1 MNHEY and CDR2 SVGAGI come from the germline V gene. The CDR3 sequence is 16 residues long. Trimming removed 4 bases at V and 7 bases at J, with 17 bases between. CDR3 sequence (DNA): TGTGCCAGCAGTTGGGGAGGGGGTAGGCCAAATTCACCCCTCCACTTT. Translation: CASSWGGGRPNSPLHF.

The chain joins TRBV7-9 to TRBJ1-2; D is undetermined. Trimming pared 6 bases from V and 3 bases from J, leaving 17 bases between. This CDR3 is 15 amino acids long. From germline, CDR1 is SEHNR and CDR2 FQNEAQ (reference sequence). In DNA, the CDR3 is TGTGCCAGCAGTCCGTCATTGGGCCTTGACTATGGCTACACCTTC. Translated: CASSPSLGLDYGYTF.

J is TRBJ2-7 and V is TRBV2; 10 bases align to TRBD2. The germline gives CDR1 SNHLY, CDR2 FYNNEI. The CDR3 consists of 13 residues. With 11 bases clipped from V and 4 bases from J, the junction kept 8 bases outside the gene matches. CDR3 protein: CAGGGLASYEQYF. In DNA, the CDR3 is TGTGCCGGGGGGGGACTAGCGAGTTACGAGCAGTACTTC.

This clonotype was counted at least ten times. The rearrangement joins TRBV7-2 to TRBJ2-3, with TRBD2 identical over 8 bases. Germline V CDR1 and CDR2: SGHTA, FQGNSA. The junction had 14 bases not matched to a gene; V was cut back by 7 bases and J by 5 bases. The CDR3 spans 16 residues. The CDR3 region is CASKIFHRAGGDTQYF. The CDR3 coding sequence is TGTGCCAGCAAAATTTTCCATCGGGCGGGAGGAGATACGCAGTATTTT.

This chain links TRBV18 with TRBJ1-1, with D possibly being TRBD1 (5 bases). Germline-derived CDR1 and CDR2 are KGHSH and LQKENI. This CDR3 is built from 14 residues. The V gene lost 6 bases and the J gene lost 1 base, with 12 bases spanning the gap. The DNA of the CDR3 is TGTGCCAGCTCCCATTTTGGGGCGAACACTGAAGCTTTCTTT. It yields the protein CASSHFGANTEAFF.

As DNA, the CDR3 is TGCAGCTGCGGCAGGGCCATTTCACCCCTCCACTTT. It yields the protein CSCGRAISPLHF. This rearrangement joins TRBV20-1 to TRBJ1-6; a possible D gene is TRBD1 (5 bases). The germline V gene has CDR1 DFQATT and CDR2 SNEGSKA (reference sequence). CDR3 length equals 12 residues.